The 27 T cell receptor beta chains given below trace back to one sample, sequenced in a study of post-analysis software for immune sequencing data. Overall study results and limits: Patients had higher frequencies than controls of a handful of TRBV segments, including TRBV5-6, TRBV5-1 and TRBV20-1.

These receptors are not linked to any known antigen. Presence of unique molecular identifiers characterized the TCR beta cDNA libraries. TCRdb itself ran the PCR reads through MiXCR, one entry per CDR3 protein. Of hundreds of thousands of distinct CDR3 sequences listed, approximately 50% are singletons. Sequencing was performed on blood. The receptors come from a girl aged 5-17 years with multiple sclerosis.

This clonotype came up a few times. The V call is TRBV5-1, the J call TRBJ2-1; 10 nucleotides line up with TRBD1. The ends lost 2 bases at V and 6 bases at J; junction bases unmatched: 5. Germline-derived CDR1 and CDR2 are SGHRS and YFSETQ. The CDR3 is made up of 15 amino acids. CDR3 sequence: CASSLDRGRVNEQFF. CDR3 coding DNA: TGCGCCAGCAGCTTAGACAGGGGGCGCGTCAATGAGCAGTTCTTC. The full variable domain, its missing parts supplied by reference TRBV5-1 and TRBJ2-1, is KAGVTQTPRYLIKTRGQQVTLSCSPISGHRSVSWYQQTPGQGLQFLFEYFSETQRNKGNFPGRFSGRQFSNSRSEMNVSTLELGDSALYLCASSLDRGRVNEQFFGPGTRLTVL.

J is TRBJ2-4 and V is TRBV2; 7 bases fit TRBD1. The CDR3 is 19 residues long. From germline, CDR1 is SNHLY and CDR2 FYNNEI. Trimming removed 6 bases from V and 6 bases from J; junction bases left unmatched: 23. The CDR3 spells CASRDPVGGILLDTNIQYF. For the CDR3, the DNA is TGTGCCAGCAGGGATCCGGTAGGGGGCATTCTCTTAGACACAAACATTCAGTACTTC. The full variable domain, rest sourced from reference TRBV2 and TRBJ2-4, is EPEVTQTPSHQVTQMGQEVILRCVPISNHLYFYWYRQILGQKVEFLVSFYNNEISEKSEIFDDQFSVERPDGSNFTLKIRSTKLEDSAMYFCASRDPVGGILLDTNIQYFGAGTRLSVL.

This chain joins TRBV24-1 and TRBJ2-1; TRBD2 matches 9 bases. V lost 3 bases and J lost 8; bases outside the gene matches: 10. The CDR3 runs to 16 residues. In germline, CDR1 is KGHDR, CDR2 SFDVKD. In DNA, the CDR3 is TGTGCCACCAGTGATCCCGGGACTAGCACGACGGATGAGCAGTTCTTC. This encodes CATSDPGTSTTDEQFF.

J is TRBJ2-7 and V is TRBV18; D remains unclear. Deletions cut 2 bases from V and 4 bases from J, with 12 bases between. Germline V gives CDR1 KGHSH, CDR2 LQKENI. This CDR3 region has 14 residues. The CDR3 DNA reads as TGTGCCAGCTCACCAAGCCAGAGTTCGTACGAGCAGTACTTC. Protein product: CASSPSQSSYEQYF.

The rearrangement uses TRBV20-1 and TRBJ2-1; D might be TRBD2 (5 bases). Trimming took 0 bases from V and 4 from J, leaving 13 bases between them. This CDR3 is built from 15 residues. The germline V gene encodes CDR1 DFQATT and CDR2 SNEGSKA (reference sequence). This CDR3 reads CSARDLDYRYNEQFF. CDR3 nucleotides: TGCAGTGCTAGAGATCTAGACTACCGATACAATGAGCAGTTCTTC.

The chain recombines TRBV7-9 with TRBJ2-5, with 7 bases identical to TRBD1. J gave up 1 base and V 6 bases, and 5 bases lay outside the gene matches. CDR3 length equals 14 residues. Germline V gene data show CDR1 as SEHNR and CDR2 as FQNEAQ (reference sequence). The CDR3 DNA reads TGTGCCAGCAGACCTGGGACAGTCCAAGAGACCCAGTACTTC. This sequence encodes CASRPGTVQETQYF.

V is TRBV5-5 and J is TRBJ2-5; no clear D gene. Looked up from germline, CDR1 is SGHKS and CDR2 is YYEKEE (reference sequence). The V and J ends lost 0 bases and 13 bases respectively, with 13 bases between them. The CDR3 length is 12 residues. The CDR3 DNA follows: TGTGCCAGCAGCTTGGAACGGTCCGGGTGGTACTTC. This sequence encodes CASSLERSGWYF.

This rearrangement joins TRBV29-1 to TRBJ1-1; tentatively, D is TRBD1 (5 bases). The V end lost 1 base, the J end lost 3 bases, and 12 bases lay between the germline ends. The CDR3 consists of 14 residues. The germline V gene encodes CDR1 SQVTM and CDR2 ANQGSEA. The CDR3 loop reads CSVEGQGEYTEAFF. The CDR3 DNA is TGCAGCGTTGAAGGCCAGGGAGAGTACACTGAAGCTTTCTTT.

The rearrangement uses TRBV29-1 and TRBJ2-7, with D perhaps TRBD1 or TRBD2 (5 bases each). The CDR3 loop spans 13 amino acids. Germline lookup yields CDR1 SQVTM and CDR2 ANQGSEA. With 7 bases removed from V and 5 bases from J, the gap between germline ends came to 18 bases. The CDR3 DNA follows: TGCAGCGCCCTATCGGTCAGGGACCACGAGCAGTACTTC. Translation: CSALSVRDHEQYF.

This chain connects TRBV20-1 to TRBJ2-7; D possibly corresponds to TRBD1 (5 bases). This CDR3 spans 12 amino acids. V dropped 6 bases and J dropped 3 bases, with 12 bases sitting between them. The germline gives CDR1 DFQATT, CDR2 SNEGSKA (reference sequence). This CDR3 is CSAQDSYYEQYF. The DNA of the CDR3 is TGCAGTGCCCAAGACAGTTACTACGAGCAGTACTTC.

The chain links TRBV15 to TRBJ1-5; TRBD1 might be the D (5 bases). The germline CDR1 and CDR2 sequences are LNHNV and YYDKDF (reference sequence). The V gene lost 5 bases and the J gene lost 0 bases, with 17 bases spanning the gap. This CDR3 contains 17 residues. The CDR3 nucleotides read TGTGCCACCAGCTCCCCCCGGGGGGTGCATAGCAATCAGCCCCAGCATTTT. Its protein product is CATSSPRGVHSNQPQHF.

The table lists this clonotype with a few counts. The chain is built from TRBV6-6 and TRBJ2-7, with a weak D call TRBD1 (6 bases). Germline CDR1 reads MNHNY; CDR2 reads SVGAGI (reference sequence). V was cut by 8 bases and J by 5 bases, with 22 bases left in between. This CDR3 has 15 amino acids. This CDR3 is CASGTRIRGSDEQYF. The CDR3 DNA sequence: TGTGCCAGCGGCACCCGGATCAGGGGATCCGACGAGCAGTACTTC.

J is TRBJ2-1 and V is TRBV29-1, with 10 bases that match TRBD2. This CDR3 spans 14 amino acids. From germline, CDR1 is SQVTM and CDR2 ANQGSEA. V lost 3 bases and J lost 6; bases outside the gene matches: 5. DNA of the CDR3: TGCAGCGTTGAGAAGCGGGGGGGGCTCAATGAGCAGTTCTTC. Residues: CSVEKRGGLNEQFF.

This clonotype has just a few counts. V is TRBV14 and J is TRBJ2-4; no clear D. Trimming took off 0 bases at V and 13 bases at J, with 10 bases between the two ends. The CDR3 totals 12 residues. Germline V gene sequence: CDR1 SGHDN, CDR2 FVKESK. CDR3 in DNA: TGTGCCAGCAGCCAAGATGGTGAAGAGCAGTACTTC. This codes for CASSQDGEEQYF.

The rearrangement uses TRBV7-9 and TRBJ1-2; 7 bases are a match to TRBD1. From germline, CDR1 is SEHNR and CDR2 FQNEAQ (reference sequence). The CDR3 loop spans 13 amino acids. The V and J ends lost 5 bases and 5 bases, in that order; junction bases with no gene match: 5. The CDR3, as DNA: TGTGCCAGCAGCATTGACAGGGTGTATGGCTACACCTTC. It specifies CASSIDRVYGYTF.

The rearrangement uses TRBV25-1 and TRBJ1-2, with D perhaps matching TRBD1 (6 bases). Germline V gives CDR1 MGHDK, CDR2 SYGVNS. Trimming took off 7 bases at V and 6 bases at J, with 24 bases between the two ends. The CDR3 is 16 amino acids. CDR3 coding DNA: TGTGCCAGCATAAGTTCGGGACATACCCAGGGTCATGGCTACACCTTC. It specifies CASISSGHTQGHGYTF.

The chain uses TRBV3-1 and TRBJ2-1; 9 positions agree with TRBD2. The J segment lost 10 bases and the V segment lost 1 base, leaving 11 bases of the junction unmatched. The CDR3 consists of 16 residues. Germline lookup yields CDR1 LGHDT and CDR2 YNNKEL (reference sequence). The chain's CDR3 is CASSQVRLAGTQEQFF. CDR3 coding DNA: TGTGCCAGCAGCCAAGTTCGGCTAGCGGGGACTCAAGAGCAGTTCTTC.

The V and J genes are TRBV7-3 and TRBJ1-2; D is uncertain. This CDR3 is built from 15 residues. V was pared by 5 bases and J by 4 bases, with 17 bases between. Per the germline V gene, CDR1 is SGHTA and CDR2 is FQGTGA. DNA of the CDR3: TGTGCCAGCAGCCCTAAGCCTTCCGTGGGCTATGGCTACACCTTC. It yields the protein CASSPKPSVGYGYTF.

The gene calls are TRBV20-1 and TRBJ2-1; 7 bases agree with TRBD2. The V gene end was trimmed by 5 bases and the J gene end by 6 bases; junction bases not matched to a gene: 10. The CDR3 consists of 14 residues. CDR1 and CDR2 from the germline V gene are DFQATT and SNEGSKA (reference sequence). CDR3 region: CSAAREAGFNEQFF. The CDR3 DNA reads TGCAGTGCTGCACGGGAGGCGGGTTTCAATGAGCAGTTCTTC.

There are a few counts of this clonotype. The chain employs TRBV29-1 and TRBJ2-2, with D unresolved. This CDR3 comprises 11 residues. Germline loops: CDR1 SQVTM, CDR2 ANQGSEA. Trimming shortened V by 5 bases and J by 2 bases, and 3 bases separated the two germline ends. CDR3 protein: CSVSNTGELFF. DNA of the CDR3: TGCAGCGTTTCAAACACCGGGGAGCTGTTTTTT.

The CDR3 loop reads CSARGGGVQETQYF. The CDR3 coding sequence is TGCAGTGCTAGAGGCGGTGGAGTCCAAGAGACCCAGTACTTC. The chain joins TRBV20-1 to TRBJ2-5; D gene uncertain. The germline V and J ends were trimmed by 1 base and 1 base, with 10 bases remaining between them. This CDR3 spans 14 amino acids. Germline V gene lookup returns CDR1 DFQATT and CDR2 SNEGSKA (reference sequence).

This chain links TRBV6-5 with TRBJ2-7, with 7 nucleotides matching TRBD1. V was pared by 0 bases and J by 2 bases, with 7 bases of the junction left unmatched. The CDR3 loop spans 16 amino acids. CDR1 MNHEY and CDR2 SVGAGI come from the germline V gene. The CDR3 loop reads CASSYSTRGRPYEQYF. In DNA, the CDR3 is TGTGCCAGCAGTTACTCGACCAGGGGGAGACCCTACGAGCAGTACTTC.

J is TRBJ2-5 and V is TRBV5-1, with TRBD1 identical over 7 bases. The V and J ends lost 4 bases and 1 base, in that order; junction bases with no gene match: 7. The CDR3 runs to 15 residues. The germline CDR1 and CDR2 sequences are SGHRS and YFSETQ. CDR3 sequence (DNA): TGCGCCAGCAGCCCCCGGGACAGATTCCAAGAGACCCAGTACTTC. Protein sequence: CASSPRDRFQETQYF.

The CDR3 sequence: CAWSGGQVNTEAFF. The CDR3 coding sequence is TGTGCCTGGAGTGGTGGGCAGGTGAACACTGAAGCTTTCTTT. J is TRBJ1-1 and V is TRBV30; D unclear. Between the trimmed V and J ends, which lost 1 base and 0 bases, there was a span of 9 bases. This CDR3 comprises 14 residues. Germline assignment: CDR1 GTSNPN and CDR2 SVGIG (reference sequence).

The chain has TRBV15 and TRBJ1-6; D unclear. In germline, CDR1 is LNHNV, CDR2 YYDKDF (reference sequence). Trimming removed 0 bases from V and 6 bases from J, with 9 bases in between. The CDR3 spans 15 residues. For the CDR3, the DNA is TGTGCCACCAGCAGAGATCTTCTCATTAATTCACCCCTCCACTTT. Translated: CATSRDLLINSPLHF. The complete variable domain, with remaining parts taken from reference TRBV15 and TRBJ1-6, reads DAMVIQNPRYQVTQFGKPVTLSCSQTLNHNVMYWYQQKSSQAPKLLFHYYDKDFNNEADTPDNFQSRRPNTSFCFLDIRSPGLGDTAMYLCATSRDLLINSPLHFGNGTRLTVT.

This clonotype was found a few times. The rearrangement links TRBV5-5 to TRBJ2-2; D gene ambiguous. Germline values: CDR1 SGHKS, CDR2 YYEKEE (reference sequence). Trimming took off 0 bases at V and 6 bases at J, with 9 bases between the two ends. The CDR3 sequence is 14 residues long. The CDR3 loop is CASSLAVGPGELFF. DNA of the CDR3: TGTGCCAGCAGCTTGGCCGTGGGCCCCGGGGAGCTGTTTTTT. The variable domain in full, with the rest retrieved from reference TRBV5-5 and TRBJ2-2, is DAGVTQSPTHLIKTRGQQVTLRCSPISGHKSVSWYQQVLGQGPQFIFQYYEKEERGRGNFPDRFSARQFPNYSSELNVNALLLGDSALYLCASSLAVGPGELFFGEGSRLTVL.

This clonotype came up a few times. The rearrangement links TRBV6-6 to TRBJ2-5; D may be TRBD1 (5 bases). Per germline, CDR1 MNHNY and CDR2 SVGAGI (reference sequence). CDR3 length: 15 residues. V was clipped by 2 bases and J by 2 bases, with 12 bases between them. The CDR3 region has the DNA TGTGCCAGCAGTTACAGGGGTGCCCCTCAAGAGACCCAGTACTTC. It is translated as CASSYRGAPQETQYF.